A single sample gave rise to the 12 T cell receptor beta chains below, sequenced in a study of OX40 agonist ivuxolimab in advanced cancers. TCRdb keeps only in-frame clones here, not all; method: immunoSEQ multiplex PCR. The sample consists of about 54,000 clones, approximately 85% of them appearing once. The sample was CD4+ or CD8+ T cells sorted from blood, taken in a trial of the OX40 agonist ivuxolimab. These receptor sequences come from an adult with an advanced solid tumor such as melanoma, head and neck, liver or kidney cancer.

The V gene is TRBV7-9, the J gene TRBJ2-2; TRBD2 matches 9 bases. The CDR3 loop spans 14 amino acids. Germline trimming cut 5 bases from V and 4 bases from J; bases unmatched to any gene: 2. CDR1 is SEHNR, CDR2 FQNEAQ, per germline (reference sequence). The CDR3 region has the DNA TGTGCCAGCAGCCCGGGACTAGCCACCGGGGAGCTGTTTTTT. Its translation is CASSPGLATGELFF.

About this clone: No DNA is shown, since the ends of the CDR3 on it are uncertain; the CDR3 is the one TCRdb lists. This chain connects TRBV27 to TRBJ2-1; TRBD2, the D gene given by the table, was not confirmed from the DNA. Germline V CDR1 and CDR2: MNHEY, SMNVEV (reference sequence). The CDR3 contains 14 residues when both ends are counted. CDR3 sequence: CASSSSGLGGEQFF.

The chain joins TRBV27 to TRBJ1-1, with D maybe TRBD1 (5 bases). Germline values: CDR1 MNHEY, CDR2 SMNVEV (reference sequence). V lost 3 bases and J 3 bases, leaving 17 bases between the germline ends. This CDR3 contains 16 residues. This CDR3 reads CASSLGREGRDTEAFF. The DNA for the CDR3 is TGTGCCAGCAGTTTGGGCAGGGAGGGGAGGGACACTGAAGCTTTCTTT.

The chain recombines TRBV2 with TRBJ2-1; D possibly corresponds to TRBD1 (5 bases). CDR3 length: 12 residues. V lost 5 bases, J lost 6 bases, and 8 bases lay in between. Germline V gene data show CDR1 as SNHLY and CDR2 as FYNNEI. The DNA for the CDR3 is TGTGCCAGCAGTTCAGGGCCCAATGAGCAGTTCTTC. Residues: CASSSGPNEQFF.

This clone was picked up a small number of times. The chain carries TRBV2 and TRBJ1-2; a possible D gene is TRBD1 (6 bases). This CDR3 contains 16 residues. CDR1 and CDR2 (germline): SNHLY, FYNNEI. Trimming removed 3 bases from V and 3 bases from J, with 17 bases in between. The CDR3 region is CASSDPVVRGDYGYTF. The DNA of the CDR3 is TGTGCCAGCAGTGATCCGGTAGTCAGGGGCGACTATGGCTACACCTTC.

This clone showed up just once. The V and J genes are TRBV7-2 and TRBJ1-2; D remains ambiguous. This CDR3 spans 13 amino acids. V lost 4 bases, J lost 7 bases, and 13 bases lay in between. Germline CDR1 SGHTA, CDR2 FQGNSA. CDR3 nucleotide sequence: TGTGCCAGCAGCTCCCTTCGGACGTCTGGCTACACCTTC. Protein: CASSSLRTSGYTF.

The chain employs TRBV27 and TRBJ1-5, with unresolved D. The germline CDR1 and CDR2 sequences are MNHEY and SMNVEV (reference sequence). The germline V and J ends were trimmed by 6 bases and 4 bases, with 13 bases remaining between them. CDR3 size: 14 residues. The CDR3 loop is CASRPSGKNQPQHF. The CDR3 DNA reads TGTGCCAGCAGGCCGAGTGGCAAAAATCAGCCCCAGCATTTT.

This chain links TRBV2 with TRBJ2-7; 9 bases map to TRBD1. CDR1 SNHLY and CDR2 FYNNEI come from the germline V gene. The CDR3 sequence is 13 residues long. Trimming took 6 bases from V and 6 from J; bases not matched to a gene: 6. The CDR3 DNA reads TGTGCCAGCAGCTGGGACAGGGCCGGCGAGCAGTACTTC. It yields the protein CASSWDRAGEQYF.

This chain links TRBV5-8 with TRBJ1-1; TRBD1 might be the D (5 bases). Trimming cost V 3 bases and J 3 bases, with 15 bases left between them. Germline loops: CDR1 SGHTS, CDR2 YDEGEE. CDR3 size: 15 residues. The CDR3 DNA follows: TGTGCCAGCAGCTGGGGGGGTTTTAGGTACACTGAAGCTTTCTTT. Amino acids: CASSWGGFRYTEAFF.

The V gene is TRBV10-1, the J gene TRBJ2-2; D gene unclear. Germline assignment: CDR1 WNHNN and CDR2 SYGVQD (reference sequence). This CDR3 spans 13 amino acids. V was trimmed by 4 bases and J by 1 base, leaving 4 bases between them. Here the CDR3 DNA reads TGCGCCAGCAGTGGAGGGAACACCGGGGAGCTGTTTTTT. It encodes CASSGGNTGELFF.

The gene calls are TRBV28 and TRBJ2-6, with D hard to call. The ends were cut back, 5 bases at V and 2 bases at J, with 4 bases in the middle. Germline CDR1 is MDHEN and CDR2 is SYDVKM. This CDR3 comprises 13 residues. This chain's CDR3 is CASSAAGANVLTF. In nucleotides, the CDR3 is TGTGCCAGCAGTGCGGCTGGGGCCAACGTCCTGACTTTC.

This sequence joins TRBV5-6 and TRBJ2-2; 10 positions match TRBD1. The CDR3 spans 16 residues. With V trimmed by 3 bases and J by 5 bases, 7 bases remained unmatched. Per the germline V gene, CDR1 is SGHDT and CDR2 is YYEEEE. CDR3 nucleotides: TGTGCCAGCAGCTCACCGGGACAGGGGAGGACCGGGGAGCTGTTTTTT. This sequence encodes CASSSPGQGRTGELFF.